A single sample is the source of the 8 T cell receptor beta chains below, sequenced in a study of early T cells in non-severe SARS-CoV-2 infection. In TCRdb, the 5' RACE reads were re-called with MiXCR into one record per CDR3 protein. The sample yields roughly 40,000 distinct CDR3 sequences, roughly an eighth seen once. The sample was whole blood. The receptors were gathered from an adult who was a healthcare worker with PCR-confirmed SARS-CoV-2 infection or an uninfected control (not recorded which).

This clonotype was picked up a small number of times. The V gene is TRBV4-3, the J gene TRBJ2-6; 9 bases agree with TRBD1. The CDR3 runs to 18 residues. After removal of 1 base from V and 2 bases from J, the junction contained 6 bases not matched to a gene. Germline V gene sequence: CDR1 LGHNA, CDR2 YSLEER. CDR3 DNA sequence: TGCGCCAGCAGCCAAGGCGAACAGGGGGCTACTGGGGCCAACGTCCTGACTTTC. This sequence encodes CASSQGEQGATGANVLTF.

This clonotype was counted many times. The gene calls are TRBV29-1 and TRBJ2-3; 7 bases match TRBD1. Germline CDR1 and CDR2: SQVTM and ANQGSEA. CDR3 length: 12 amino acids. Trimming at V came to 4 bases and at J to 4 bases, leaving 2 bases not matched to a gene. The CDR3 loop is CSVGGTADTQYF. CDR3 coding DNA: TGCAGCGTTGGAGGGACAGCAGATACGCAGTATTTT.

The chain is built from TRBV9 and TRBJ2-5; 7 positions agree with TRBD1. The V gene's germline CDR1 is SGDLS and CDR2 YYNGEE. V was pared by 3 bases and J by 5 bases, with 7 bases of the junction left unmatched. The CDR3 consists of 14 residues. The CDR3 is CASSAPTGKETQYF. The CDR3 coding sequence is TGTGCCAGCAGCGCCCCGACAGGGAAGGAGACCCAGTACTTC.

There are many counts of this clonotype. The CDR3 DNA is TGTGCCAGCAGCCAAGGCAGGCAGGGGCTCGGTGCCCAGTACTTC. Amino acid sequence: CASSQGRQGLGAQYF. The chain combines TRBV3-1 with TRBJ2-5, with D tentatively TRBD1 (6 bases). CDR3 length: 15 residues. Trimming pared 1 base from V and 9 bases from J, leaving 18 bases between. Germline V gene data show CDR1 as LGHDT and CDR2 as YNNKEL (reference sequence).

This clonotype was seen only a few times. This rearrangement joins TRBV19 to TRBJ2-7, with TRBD2 matching over 7 bases. Per germline, CDR1 LNHDA and CDR2 SQIVND (reference sequence). V dropped 3 bases and J dropped 6; count of bases not matched to a gene: 5. The CDR3 covers 13 residues. CDR3 sequence: CASSMREGSEQYF. The CDR3 DNA is TGTGCCAGTAGTATGAGGGAGGGAAGCGAGCAGTACTTC.

Many counts were recorded for this clonotype. The genes are TRBV28 and TRBJ2-7, with D possibly TRBD1 on 6 matching bases. Per germline, CDR1 MDHEN and CDR2 SYDVKM. The V end lost 1 base, the J end lost 2 bases, and 12 bases lay between the germline ends. This CDR3 region has 15 residues. The CDR3 DNA sequence: TGTGCCAGCAGTTTATCTAGACAGGCAGCCTACGAGCAGTACTTC. Translation: CASSLSRQAAYEQYF. The full variable domain, in which reference TRBV28 and TRBJ2-7 provide the parts outside the CDR3, is DVKVTQSSRYLVKRTGEKVFLECVQDMDHENMFWYRQDPGLGLRLIYFSYDVKMKEKGDIPEGYSVSREKKERFSLILESASTNQTSMYLCASSLSRQAAYEQYFGPGTRLTVT.

This clonotype has more than one count but fewer than ten. The chain is built from TRBV20-1 and TRBJ2-7; 9 nucleotides line up with TRBD1. Germline V gene sequence: CDR1 DFQATT, CDR2 SNEGSKA (reference sequence). There are 15 residues in the CDR3. Trimming at V came to 4 bases and at J to 0 bases, leaving 7 bases not matched to a gene. The CDR3 reads CSANPRDRVSYEQYF. The CDR3 DNA sequence: TGCAGTGCTAACCCCCGGGACAGGGTCTCCTACGAGCAGTACTTC.

This clonotype has a handful of counts. The rearrangement joins TRBV5-8 to TRBJ1-2; possibly TRBD1 for D (6 bases). The ends were cut back, 0 bases at V and 2 bases at J, with 11 bases in the middle. Per the germline V gene, CDR1 is SGHTS and CDR2 is YDEGEE. This CDR3 spans 15 amino acids. The CDR3 DNA sequence: TGTGCCAGCAGCTTGGAGCGGGGGGCAAACTATGGCTACACCTTC. It codes for CASSLERGANYGYTF.